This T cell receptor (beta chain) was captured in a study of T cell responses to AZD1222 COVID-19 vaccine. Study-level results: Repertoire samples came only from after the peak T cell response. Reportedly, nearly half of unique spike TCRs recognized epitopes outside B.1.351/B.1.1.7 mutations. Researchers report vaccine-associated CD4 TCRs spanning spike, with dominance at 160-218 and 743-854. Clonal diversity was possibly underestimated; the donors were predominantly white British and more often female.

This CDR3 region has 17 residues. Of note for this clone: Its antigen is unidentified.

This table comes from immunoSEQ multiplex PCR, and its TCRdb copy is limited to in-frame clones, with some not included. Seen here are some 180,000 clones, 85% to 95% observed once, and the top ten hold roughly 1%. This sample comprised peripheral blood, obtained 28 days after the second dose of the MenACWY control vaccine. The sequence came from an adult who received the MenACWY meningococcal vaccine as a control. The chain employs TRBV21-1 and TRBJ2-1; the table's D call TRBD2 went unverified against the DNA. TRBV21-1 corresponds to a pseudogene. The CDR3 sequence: CASSNLSGLPSYNEQFF. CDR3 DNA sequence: TGTGCCAGCAGCAATTTGTCGGGACTACCCTCCTACAATGAGCAGTTCTTC.